Below, one T cell receptor (beta chain) is given with its context. The source of the sample is a study of blood T cell repertoires in COVID-19. Overall study context: Sources were T cells, B-cell-depleted T cells, or PBMCs; the material itself was cDNA or gDNA.

Clones were sequenced by immunoSEQ multiplex PCR, and TCRdb holds only the in-frame ones, with some missing. Of about 140,000 clones in the sample, around 85% were seen once. Sequencing was done on a sample of peripheral blood. The clonotype was recovered from a man aged 50 or older with acute or convalescent COVID-19.

DNA for the CDR3: TGCGCCAGCAGCTTGGTAGGGACAGCCACTGAAGCTTTCTTT. Translated: CASSLVGTATEAFF. This chain uses TRBV5-1 with TRBJ1-1; 7 bases are a match to TRBD1. The V gene end was trimmed by 0 bases and the J gene end by 4 bases; junction bases not matched to a gene: 3. Germline V lookup: CDR1 SGHRS, CDR2 YFSETQ. The CDR3 is made up of 14 amino acids. Complete variable domain (other parts from reference TRBV5-1 and TRBJ1-1): KAGVTQTPRYLIKTRGQQVTLSCSPISGHRSVSWYQQTPGQGLQFLFEYFSETQRNKGNFPGRFSGRQFSNSRSEMNVSTLELGDSALYLCASSLVGTATEAFFGQGTRLTVV.